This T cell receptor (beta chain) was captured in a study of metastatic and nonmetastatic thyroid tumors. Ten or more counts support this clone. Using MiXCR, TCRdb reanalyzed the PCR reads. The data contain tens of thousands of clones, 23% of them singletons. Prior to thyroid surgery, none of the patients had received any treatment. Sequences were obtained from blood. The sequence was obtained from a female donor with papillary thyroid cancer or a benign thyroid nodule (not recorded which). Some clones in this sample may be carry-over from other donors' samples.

The DNA for the CDR3 is TGCGCCAGCCAAATTCGACCCTTGAACACTGAAGCTTTCTTT. Its protein product is CASQIRPLNTEAFF. The chain recombines TRBV10-2 with TRBJ1-1; no clear D. Germline V gene sequence: CDR1 WSHSY, CDR2 SAAADI. This CDR3 comprises 14 residues. Trimming shortened V by 8 bases and J by 0 bases, and 13 bases separated the two germline ends.